This entry features one TCR beta chain sequence. Its target is unknown. A universal primer site was added by template switching, and unique molecular identifiers were carried by the cDNA. TCRdb reprocessed the 5' RACE reads via MiXCR and lists one record per CDR3 protein. The top ten clones hold 1.5% to 2% of a sample with roughly 710,000 distinct CDR3 sequences, roughly 6% of them seen once. The data belong to a study of identical twins. Study-wide results and caveats: Donors were not followed over many years; analysis was cross-sectional. Modeled out-of-frame TCR alpha sharing in monozygotic twins fell below observed levels.

CDR3 length: 14 amino acids. V lost 2 bases to trimming and J lost 7 bases; unmatched junction nucleotides: 5. Germline V gene lookup returns CDR1 MNHNS and CDR2 SASEGT. This chain uses TRBV6-1 with TRBJ2-1; 7 bases are shared with TRBD2. Sequenced: naive T cells sorted from blood. This sequence was found in a man younger than 35 in good health. The CDR3 region has the DNA TGTGCCAGCAGTGAATTGGGAGGGCGGAATGAGCAGTTCTTC. Translated, it gives CASSELGGRNEQFF.